Shown below are 2 T cell receptor beta chains from a single sample sequenced in a study of shared clonotypes between healthy human individuals. Cells designated naive CD8 were CD45RO-negative and were positively selected for CCR7, with terminally differentiated effector memory CD45RA+ cells excluded. Libraries were prepared by immunoSEQ multiplex PCR; TCRdb keeps only in-frame clonotypes and omits some of them. Among roughly 810,000 clones, 96% were seen once, and the ten largest hold about 0.25%. The source material was naive CD8+ T cells sorted from blood. The receptors were gathered from a man aged 30 to 39 in good health.

As regards this clone: The germline gene is not matched at one end of the junction; a read error may be the cause. CDR3 nucleotide sequence: TGTGCTAGCAGTTCCGGGACAGTGATGAACACTGAAGCTTTCTTT. It specifies CASSSGTVMNTEAFF. J is TRBJ1-1 and V is TRBV7-7; 7 bases fit TRBD1. The germline V gene encodes CDR1 SSHAT and CDR2 FNYEAQ (reference sequence). The CDR3 sequence is 15 residues long. Variable domain in full (rest from reference TRBV7-7 and TRBJ1-1): GAGVSQSPRYKVTKRGQDVTLRCDPISSHATLYWYQQALGQGPEFLTYFNYEAQPDKSGLPSDRFSAERPEGSISTLTIQRTEQRDSAMYRCASSSGTVMNTEAFFGQGTRLTVV.

The chain carries TRBV6-5 and TRBJ2-7, with D hard to call. Germline CDR1 reads MNHEY; CDR2 reads SVGAGI. V was pared by 2 bases and J by 3 bases, with 8 bases between. The CDR3 consists of 13 residues. The DNA of the CDR3 is TGTGCCAGCAGTTACAGGGTTTACTACGAGCAGTACTTC. Protein: CASSYRVYYEQYF.